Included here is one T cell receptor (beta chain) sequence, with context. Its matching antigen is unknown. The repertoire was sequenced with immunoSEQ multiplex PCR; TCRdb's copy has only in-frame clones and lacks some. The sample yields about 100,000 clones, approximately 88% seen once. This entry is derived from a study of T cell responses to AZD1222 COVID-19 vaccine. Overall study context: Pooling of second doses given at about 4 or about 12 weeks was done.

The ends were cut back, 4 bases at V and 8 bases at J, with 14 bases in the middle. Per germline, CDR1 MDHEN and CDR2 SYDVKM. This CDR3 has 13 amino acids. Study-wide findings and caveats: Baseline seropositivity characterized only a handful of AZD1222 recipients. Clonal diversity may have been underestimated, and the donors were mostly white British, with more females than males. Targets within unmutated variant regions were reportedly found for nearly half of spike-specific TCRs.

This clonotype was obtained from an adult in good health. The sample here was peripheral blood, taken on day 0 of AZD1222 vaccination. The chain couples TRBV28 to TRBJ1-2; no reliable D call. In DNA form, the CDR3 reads TGTGCCAGCAGTTCGGTTGCAATTGGAGGCTACACCTTC. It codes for CASSSVAIGGYTF.